The 29 T cell receptor beta chains presented below share a single source sample, sequenced in a study of T cell changes during pregnancy in multiple sclerosis. Assay used: immunoSEQ multiplex PCR; TCRdb lists only in-frame clones, some missing. This table has some 130,000 clones, 96% appearing once. The sequenced sample was peripheral blood, obtained after pregnancy. These TCRs come from a female donor with multiple sclerosis, enrolled in a pregnancy study.

The CDR3 nucleotides read TGCGCCAGCAGCCTTACTAGGTCGATTGAGCAGTTCTTC. Translated, it gives CASSLTRSIEQFF. V and J are TRBV5-1 and TRBJ2-1, with D tentatively TRBD2 (5 bases). Looked up from germline, CDR1 is SGHRS and CDR2 is YFSETQ. Trimming took 4 bases from V and 9 from J, leaving 14 bases between them. This CDR3 is built from 13 residues.

V gene TRBV29-1 combines with J gene TRBJ2-1; 7 bases are a match to TRBD2. After removal of 2 bases from V and 8 bases from J, the junction contained 9 bases not matched to a gene. Germline loops: CDR1 SQVTM, CDR2 ANQGSEA. CDR3 size: 14 residues. The CDR3 is CSVETRGSRDEQFF. CDR3 coding DNA: TGCAGCGTTGAAACCCGCGGGAGTAGAGATGAGCAGTTCTTC.

The CDR3 nucleotides are TGTGCCAGCAGTTTTCGGACTAGTACAGATACGCAGTATTTT. Translation gives CASSFRTSTDTQYF. This rearrangement joins TRBV27 to TRBJ2-3, with 7 nucleotides matching TRBD2. Looked up from germline, CDR1 is MNHEY and CDR2 is SMNVEV (reference sequence). The trim removed 3 bases at V and 3 bases at J, leaving 3 bases unmatched. This CDR3 region has 14 residues.

DNA of the CDR3: TGCGCCAGCAGCACTTCAGGGTACGCAGAGGAACTGTTTTTT. Amino acid sequence: CASSTSGYAEELFF. The chain combines TRBV5-1 with TRBJ1-4, with TRBD1 as a possible D gene (5 bases). The germline CDR1 and CDR2 sequences are SGHRS and YFSETQ. This CDR3 comprises 14 residues. The ends were cut back, 4 bases at V and 12 bases at J, with 19 bases in the middle.

The rearrangement links TRBV18 to TRBJ2-7; D is ambiguous. Trimming shortened V by 2 bases and J by 7 bases, and 6 bases separated the two germline ends. Germline V gene lookup returns CDR1 KGHSH and CDR2 LQKENI. The CDR3 consists of 11 residues. The CDR3, as DNA: TGTGCCAGCTCACCAGCGGTAGAGCAGTACTTC. This gives the protein CASSPAVEQYF.

The J gene is TRBJ1-4, the V gene TRBV6-1, with 8 bases matching TRBD1. Germline CDR1 is MNHNS and CDR2 is SASEGT. This CDR3 has 14 amino acids. J gave up 6 bases and V 3 bases, and 3 bases lay outside the gene matches. The CDR3 DNA follows: TGTGCCAGCAGTGAGGACAGGGCCGATGAAAAACTGTTTTTT. Protein product: CASSEDRADEKLFF.

This chain connects TRBV7-2 to TRBJ1-1, with D unclear. CDR3 length: 13 amino acids. Looked up from germline, CDR1 is SGHTA and CDR2 is FQGNSA. V was pared by 5 bases and J by 0 bases, with 7 bases between. The CDR3 DNA sequence: TGTGCCAGCAGCAAAGGAGTGAACACTGAAGCTTTCTTT. Its translation: CASSKGVNTEAFF. The complete variable domain, with remaining parts taken from reference TRBV7-2 and TRBJ1-1, reads GAGVSQSPSNKVTEKGKDVELRCDPISGHTALYWYRQSLGQGLEFLIYFQGNSAPDKSGLPSDRFSAERTGGSVSTLTIQRTQQEDSAVYLCASSKGVNTEAFFGQGTRLTVV.

The CDR3 loop reads CASSLGAGSLVETQYF. CDR3 DNA: TGTGCCAGCAGCTTGGGGGCAGGGTCGTTGGTGGAGACCCAGTACTTC. The chain carries TRBV7-6 and TRBJ2-5; D may be TRBD1 (6 bases). V lost 3 bases to trimming and J lost 5 bases, with 19 bases between them. The CDR3 has 16 amino acids. The V gene's germline CDR1 is SGHVS and CDR2 FNYEAQ.

The chain carries TRBV5-6 and TRBJ1-2; 12 bases line up with TRBD1. Per germline, CDR1 SGHDT and CDR2 YYEEEE. This CDR3 has 15 residues. V lost 2 bases to trimming and J lost 14 bases; unmatched junction nucleotides: 13. DNA of the CDR3: TGTGCCAGCAGCTTAAAAGCCGGGACAGGGGGCGCGTTAACCTTC. This translates into CASSLKAGTGGALTF.

V usage is TRBV28 and J usage is TRBJ2-1, with 12 bases matching TRBD2. This CDR3 region has 15 residues. V trimming: 5 bases; J trimming: 7 bases; junction bases outside the gene matches: 6. Germline CDR1 reads MDHEN; CDR2 reads SYDVKM. CDR3 nucleotides: TGTGCCAGCAGTCAGACTAGCGGGAGAAGTAATGAGCAGTTCTTC. This codes for CASSQTSGRSNEQFF.

The genes are TRBV13 and TRBJ2-3; TRBD2 might be the D (5 bases). With 3 bases removed from V and 6 bases from J, the gap between germline ends came to 13 bases. Germline V lookup: CDR1 PRHDT, CDR2 FYEKMQ (reference sequence). The CDR3 is 14 residues long. DNA for the CDR3: TGTGCCAGCAGCTTCAGCGGTCCGGCGGATACGCAGTATTTT. Translated, it gives CASSFSGPADTQYF. The full variable domain, in which reference TRBV13 and TRBJ2-3 provide the parts outside the CDR3, is AAGVIQSPRHLIKEKRETATLKCYPIPRHDTVYWYQQGPGQDPQFLISFYEKMQSDKGSIPDRFSAQQFSDYHSELNMSSLELGDSALYFCASSFSGPADTQYFGPGTRLTVL.

The chain links TRBV6-1 to TRBJ1-1, with TRBD1 identical over 9 bases. The CDR3 is 15 residues long. V was pared by 7 bases and J by 4 bases, with 10 bases of the junction left unmatched. Looked up from germline, CDR1 is MNHNS and CDR2 is SASEGT. CDR3 region: CASTPSGQGTTEAFF. As DNA, the CDR3 is TGTGCCAGCACCCCCTCCGGACAGGGGACCACTGAAGCTTTCTTT.

This clone appeared a single time. The V gene is TRBV7-2, the J gene TRBJ2-7; 11 nucleotides agree with TRBD2. The germline gives CDR1 SGHTA, CDR2 FQGNSA. The CDR3 runs 14 residues. V dropped 4 bases and J dropped 6; count of bases not matched to a gene: 5. DNA for the CDR3: TGTGCCAGCAGCTCAATCCTAGCGGGAGGCGAGCAGTACTTC. It translates to CASSSILAGGEQYF.

The chain employs TRBV6-1 and TRBJ2-1, with TRBD2 matching over 7 bases. Germline V lookup: CDR1 MNHNS, CDR2 SASEGT. This CDR3 is 14 amino acids long. Losses at the gene ends were 10 bases for V and 7 bases for J; bases not matched to a gene: 13. CDR3 protein: CATLPGLRLNEQFF. In nucleotides, the CDR3 is TGTGCCACTCTCCCGGGACTAAGGTTGAATGAGCAGTTCTTC.

The chain uses TRBV6-1 and TRBJ2-4; maybe TRBD2 (6 bases). In germline, CDR1 is MNHNS, CDR2 SASEGT. The V end was cut by 6 bases, the J end by 7 bases, with 10 bases between. The CDR3 loop spans 12 amino acids. For the CDR3, the DNA is TGTGCCAGCAGGGGAGGTGCGAACATTCAGTACTTC. It yields the protein CASRGGANIQYF.

The chain recombines TRBV14 with TRBJ2-2, with TRBD2 matching over 7 bases. The CDR3 runs to 19 residues. J gave up 6 bases and V 5 bases, and 21 bases lay outside the gene matches. The germline V gene encodes CDR1 SGHDN and CDR2 FVKESK. The CDR3 spells CASSVSPGLKRHDAGELFF. The CDR3 bases are TGTGCCAGCAGCGTATCTCCGGGACTAAAAAGGCACGACGCCGGGGAGCTGTTTTTT.

This rearrangement joins TRBV6-5 to TRBJ2-3, with TRBD2 matching 9 bases. CDR1 is MNHEY and CDR2 is SVGAGI in the germline V gene. The junction had 5 bases not matched to a gene; V was cut back by 10 bases and J by 0 bases. The CDR3 runs 14 residues. CDR3 DNA sequence: TGTGCCACCTTGACTAGCGGAAGCACAGATACGCAGTATTTT. It translates to CATLTSGSTDTQYF.

The chain has TRBV5-5 and TRBJ2-2; the match to TRBD2 covers 11 bases. Per the germline V gene, CDR1 is SGHKS and CDR2 is YYEKEE (reference sequence). The V segment lost 6 bases and the J segment 2 bases; nucleotides outside the gene matches: 9. The CDR3 is made up of 17 amino acids. The CDR3 DNA reads as TGTGCCAGCAACTATTTAGCGGGAGGGCTCAACACCGGGGAGCTGTTTTTT. Translating gives CASNYLAGGLNTGELFF.

This chain links TRBV28 with TRBJ1-1; 7 bases line up with TRBD1. The CDR3 length is 11 residues. Germline loops: CDR1 MDHEN, CDR2 SYDVKM. This chain's CDR3 is CAGQGVTEAFF. As DNA, the CDR3 is TGTGCGGGGCAGGGGGTTACTGAAGCTTTCTTT.

V is TRBV27 and J is TRBJ2-5; TRBD2 aligns across 7 bases. The CDR3 has 17 residues. Germline assignment: CDR1 MNHEY and CDR2 SMNVEV (reference sequence). V was clipped by 6 bases and J by 5 bases; unmatched bases: 18. In nucleotides, the CDR3 is TGTGCCAGCAGCCCACCTCAGACTAGCTGGGGGGGGGAGACCCAGTACTTC. Protein sequence: CASSPPQTSWGGETQYF.

The V gene is TRBV28, the J gene TRBJ1-4, with a weak D call TRBD1 (5 bases). The CDR3 has 17 amino acids. V lost 3 bases to trimming and J lost 1 base, with 15 bases between them. Per the germline V gene, CDR1 is MDHEN and CDR2 is SYDVKM. CDR3 nucleotides: TGTGCCAGCAGTTTCAAATGGGGCAAAGGAACTAATGAAAAACTGTTTTTT. Translated, it gives CASSFKWGKGTNEKLFF. The variable domain in full, with the rest retrieved from reference TRBV28 and TRBJ1-4, is DVKVTQSSRYLVKRTGEKVFLECVQDMDHENMFWYRQDPGLGLRLIYFSYDVKMKEKGDIPEGYSVSREKKERFSLILESASTNQTSMYLCASSFKWGKGTNEKLFFGSGTQLSVL.

V usage is TRBV6-5 and J usage is TRBJ1-1, with no clear D. Looked up from germline, CDR1 is MNHEY and CDR2 is SVGAGI. V was pared by 5 bases and J by 3 bases, with 10 bases between. CDR3 size: 13 residues. CDR3 residues: CASSRVRDTEAFF. For the CDR3, the DNA is TGTGCCAGCAGTCGGGTACGGGACACTGAAGCTTTCTTT.

The chain uses TRBV15 and TRBJ1-5; TRBD1 might be the D (5 bases). The CDR3 runs to 15 residues. The V end lost 3 bases, the J end lost 6 bases, and 15 bases lay between the germline ends. Germline values: CDR1 LNHNV, CDR2 YYDKDF (reference sequence). The CDR3 spells CATSSSSGASQPQHF. The DNA of the CDR3 is TGTGCCACCAGCAGTTCGAGTGGGGCGAGTCAGCCCCAGCATTTT. The full variable domain, completed using reference TRBV15 and TRBJ1-5, is DAMVIQNPRYQVTQFGKPVTLSCSQTLNHNVMYWYQQKSSQAPKLLFHYYDKDFNNEADTPDNFQSRRPNTSFCFLDIRSPGLGDTAMYLCATSSSSGASQPQHFGDGTRLSIL.

The CDR3 sequence is CAISEGTEAFF. CDR3 coding DNA: TGTGCCATCAGTGAGGGGACAGAAGCTTTCTTT. The rearrangement uses TRBV10-3 and TRBJ1-1; TRBD1 is a possible D gene (6 bases). This CDR3 contains 11 residues. With 2 bases removed from V and 8 bases from J, the gap between germline ends came to 6 bases. The germline gives CDR1 ENHRY, CDR2 SYGVKD.

CDR3 residues: CASSLARGLAGERRDEQYF. The CDR3 nucleotides read TGTGCCAGCAGCTTAGCGAGGGGGCTAGCGGGAGAAAGGCGGGACGAGCAGTACTTC. The rearrangement uses TRBV7-9 and TRBJ2-7, with 10 bases identical to TRBD2. CDR1 is SEHNR, CDR2 FQNEAQ, per germline (reference sequence). This CDR3 has 19 amino acids. J gave up 5 bases and V 0 bases, and 16 bases lay outside the gene matches. The entire variable domain, with the rest obtained from reference TRBV7-9 and TRBJ2-7, is as follows: DTGVSQNPRHKITKRGQNVTFRCDPISEHNRLYWYRQTLGQGPEFLTYFQNEAQLEKSRLLSDRFSAERPKGSFSTLEIQRTEQGDSAMYLCASSLARGLAGERRDEQYFGPGTRLTVT.

The V and J genes are TRBV5-6 and TRBJ2-2; D is undetermined. V shed 3 bases and J shed 10 bases, with 22 bases lying between them. Germline V lookup: CDR1 SGHDT, CDR2 YYEEEE. The CDR3 spans 16 residues. CDR3 loop: CASSSPQSLRGTELFF. CDR3 sequence (DNA): TGTGCCAGCAGCTCACCGCAGTCCCTGCGCGGAACGGAGCTGTTTTTT.

This clone occurred once. This rearrangement joins TRBV4-1 to TRBJ1-3, with D tentatively TRBD1 (6 bases). Trimming left V 4 bases short and J 1 base short, with 17 bases between. CDR3 length: 17 residues. The germline V gene encodes CDR1 MGHRA and CDR2 YSYEKL. Here the CDR3 reads CASSLALSRGSGNTIYF. CDR3 DNA sequence: TGCGCCAGCAGCCTAGCGTTGAGCAGGGGTTCTGGAAACACCATATATTTT.

This clone was picked up one time. V usage is TRBV25-1 and J usage is TRBJ1-4; D ambiguous. This CDR3 is 15 amino acids long. V was clipped by 4 bases and J by 8 bases, with 17 bases between them. Germline lookup yields CDR1 MGHDK and CDR2 SYGVNS. CDR3 amino acids: CASSGDLELGEKLFF. CDR3 nucleotides: TGTGCCAGCAGTGGAGATCTCGAGCTAGGCGAAAAACTGTTTTTT.

V gene TRBV30 combines with J gene TRBJ2-7, with TRBD1 matching 10 bases. Germline V gene data show CDR1 as GTSNPN and CDR2 as SVGIG (reference sequence). The CDR3 totals 14 residues. Trimming removed 2 bases from V and 4 bases from J; junction bases left unmatched: 5. The CDR3 DNA is TGTGCCTGGAGTTCGGGACAGGGGCTATACGAGCAGTACTTC. Translation: CAWSSGQGLYEQYF.